This T cell receptor (beta chain) was retrieved from a study of shared clonotypes between healthy human individuals. Adults of Caucasian background living in Nashville, Tennessee made up all donors. Only in-frame clones appear in the TCRdb table, and some are missing; sequencing was by immunoSEQ multiplex PCR. The sample includes around 2.5 million clones, under 95% seen only once; the top ten take around 0.37%. Whole-study results and caveats: An expected dependence of interdonor clonotype sharing on sequencing depth was noted.

Details on this clone: Its target is unknown.

This receptor was obtained from a man aged 18 to 29 in good health. Some clones in this sample may be carry-over from other donors' samples. The sample consisted of naive CD4+ T cells from PBMCs. The subset: CD45RA+ positively selected.

CDR3 sequence (DNA): TGTGCCAGTAGTCTCAGTTACAATGAGCAGTTCTTC. This encodes CASSLSYNEQFF. The chain combines TRBV19 with TRBJ2-1; unclear D gene. The CDR3 loop spans 12 amino acids. From germline, CDR1 is LNHDA and CDR2 SQIVND (reference sequence). Deletions cut 5 bases from V and 4 bases from J, with 6 bases between.